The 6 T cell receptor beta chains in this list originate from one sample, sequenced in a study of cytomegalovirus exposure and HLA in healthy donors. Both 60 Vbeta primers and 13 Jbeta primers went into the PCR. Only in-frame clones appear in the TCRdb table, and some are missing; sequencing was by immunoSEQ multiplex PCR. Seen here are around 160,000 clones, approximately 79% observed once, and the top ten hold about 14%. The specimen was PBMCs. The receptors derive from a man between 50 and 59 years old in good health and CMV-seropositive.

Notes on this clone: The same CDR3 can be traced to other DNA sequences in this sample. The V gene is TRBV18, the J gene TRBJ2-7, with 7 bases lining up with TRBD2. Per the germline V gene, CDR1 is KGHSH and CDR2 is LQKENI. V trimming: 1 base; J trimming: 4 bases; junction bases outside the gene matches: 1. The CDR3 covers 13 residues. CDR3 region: CASSPRGGYEQYF. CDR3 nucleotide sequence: TGTGCCAGCTCACCACGGGGGGGGTACGAGCAGTACTTC.

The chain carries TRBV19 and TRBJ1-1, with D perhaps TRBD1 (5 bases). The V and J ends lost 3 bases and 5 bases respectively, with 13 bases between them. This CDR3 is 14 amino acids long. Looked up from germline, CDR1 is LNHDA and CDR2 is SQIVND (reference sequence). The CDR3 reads CASSITQGGTEAFF. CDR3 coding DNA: TGTGCCAGTAGTATCACCCAGGGAGGGACTGAAGCTTTCTTT.

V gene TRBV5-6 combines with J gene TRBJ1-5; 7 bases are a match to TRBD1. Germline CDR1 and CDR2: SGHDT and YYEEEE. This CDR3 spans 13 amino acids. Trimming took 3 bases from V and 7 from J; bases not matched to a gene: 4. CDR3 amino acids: CASSYGTVQPQHF. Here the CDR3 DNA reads TGTGCCAGCAGCTACGGGACAGTACAGCCCCAGCATTTT.

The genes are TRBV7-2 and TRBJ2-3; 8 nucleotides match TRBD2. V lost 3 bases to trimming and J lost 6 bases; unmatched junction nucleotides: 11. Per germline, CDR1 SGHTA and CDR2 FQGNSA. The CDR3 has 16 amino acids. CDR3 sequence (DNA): TGTGCCAGCAGCTTCTCCATCGGGGGGGCCGAGGATACGCAGTATTTT. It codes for CASSFSIGGAEDTQYF. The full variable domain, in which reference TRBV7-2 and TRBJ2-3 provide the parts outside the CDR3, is GAGVSQSPSNKVTEKGKDVELRCDPISGHTALYWYRQSLGQGLEFLIYFQGNSAPDKSGLPSDRFSAERTGGSVSTLTIQRTQQEDSAVYLCASSFSIGGAEDTQYFGPGTRLTVL.

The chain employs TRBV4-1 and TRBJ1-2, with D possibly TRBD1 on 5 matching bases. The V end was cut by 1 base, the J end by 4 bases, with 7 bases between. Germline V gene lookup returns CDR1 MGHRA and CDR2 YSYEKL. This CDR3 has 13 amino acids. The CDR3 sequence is CASSQGQSYGYTF. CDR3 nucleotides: TGCGCCAGCAGCCAAGGACAGAGCTATGGCTACACCTTC.

CDR3 DNA sequence: TGTGCCACCAGTCGACGTCGTTTATGGGCGGGGAGAGAGACCCAGTACTTC. Residues: CATSRRRLWAGRETQYF. The V call is TRBV15, the J call TRBJ2-5; perhaps TRBD2 as D (6 bases). CDR1 and CDR2 (germline): LNHNV, YYDKDF (reference sequence). CDR3 size: 17 residues. Deletions cut 6 bases from V and 4 bases from J, with 24 bases between.